What follows describes a single TCR beta chain. Naive CD45RA+ and memory CD45RA-negative subsets were split from CD4+ cells. Produced via immunoSEQ multiplex PCR; TCRdb's table is partial and in-frame only. The sample lists approximately 340,000 clones; around 67% were seen once. The source of the sample is a study of shared clonotypes between healthy human individuals. J was trimmed by 4 bases and V by 4 bases; bases with no gene match: 15. The CDR3 is 17 amino acids. Germline loops: CDR1 SGHNT, CDR2 YYREEE (reference sequence). The sequenced sample consisted of memory CD4+ T cells sorted from blood. Described subset: CD45RA-negative fraction. J is TRBJ2-5 and V is TRBV5-4, with 8 bases fitting TRBD2. The clonotype originates from a young man in good health. CDR3 in amino acids: CASSLPPGREAPETQYF. Written as DNA, the CDR3 is TGTGCCAGCAGCCTCCCGCCCGGGCGGGAGGCCCCAGAGACCCAGTACTTC.